Listed below are T cell receptor beta chains from one sample, sequenced in a study of CD8 T cells in ankylosing spondylitis. TCRdb recomputed calls from the 5' RACE reads with MiXCR, one row per CDR3 protein. The sample yields about 220,000 distinct CDR3 sequences, more than 5.5% seen once. Material: blood, either unsorted or a sorted T cell fraction (not recorded which). Receptors originate from a male donor with ankylosing spondylitis. CDR3s include the opening cysteine and the closing phenylalanine or tryptophan. A D gene is named only where the DNA matches it firmly. Clone size is not always given. Where it is, it says once, few, many or a class for expanded clones.

CDR3 length: 13; clone size: many; V gene: TRBV13; D gene: .; J gene: TRBJ2-3; CDR3 protein: CASSFGLSDTQYF; CDR3 DNA: TGTGCCAGCAGCTTTGGCTTATCAGATACGCAGTATTTT
CDR3 length: 12; clone size: many; V gene: TRBV5-6; D gene: .; J gene: TRBJ2-1; CDR3 protein: CASSPGTTEQFF; CDR3 DNA: TGTGCCAGCAGCCCTGGGACCACCGAGCAGTTCTTC
CDR3 length: 9; clone size: .; V gene: TRBV10-1; D gene: .; J gene: TRBJ2-3; CDR3 protein: CAPGKMQYF; CDR3 DNA: TGCGCCCCCGGCAAGATGCAGTATTTT
CDR3 length: 15; clone size: many; V gene: TRBV20-1; D gene: TRBD1; J gene: TRBJ2-7; CDR3 protein: CSAEQGAVAEYEQYF; CDR3 DNA: TGCAGTGCCGAACAGGGGGCGGTTGCGGAGTACGAGCAGTACTTC
CDR3 length: 14; clone size: many; V gene: TRBV6-5; D gene: .; J gene: TRBJ2-1; CDR3 protein: CASSYSRTNNEQFF; CDR3 DNA: TGTGCCAGCAGTTACTCGAGGACCAACAATGAGCAGTTCTTC
CDR3 length: 12; clone size: many; V gene: TRBV9; D gene: .; J gene: TRBJ2-3; CDR3 protein: CASSTRTVLEYF; CDR3 DNA: TGTGCCAGCAGCACTAGGACGGTCTTAGAGTATTTT
CDR3 length: 14; clone size: .; V gene: TRBV6-5; D gene: TRBD1; J gene: TRBJ1-1; CDR3 protein: CASSYVRGDTEAFF; CDR3 DNA: TGTGCCAGCAGTTACGTCAGGGGGGACACTGAAGCTTTCTTT
CDR3 length: 15; clone size: many; V gene: TRBV27; D gene: TRBD2; J gene: TRBJ2-3; CDR3 protein: CASSFLAGVVDTQYF; CDR3 DNA: TGTGCCAGCAGTTTTCTAGCGGGAGTAGTAGATACGCAGTATTTT
CDR3 length: 14; clone size: few; V gene: TRBV27; D gene: .; J gene: TRBJ2-3; CDR3 protein: CASSFNTDTDTQYF; CDR3 DNA: TGTGCCAGCAGTTTTAATACAGACACAGATACGCAGTATTTT
CDR3 length: 16; clone size: .; V gene: TRBV6-2/TRBV6-3; D gene: TRBD1; J gene: TRBJ2-4; CDR3 protein: CASRGQGTVAKNIQYF; CDR3 DNA: TGTGCCAGCAGAGGACAGGGAACCGTGGCCAAAAACATTCAGTACTTC
CDR3 length: 14; clone size: few; V gene: TRBV9; D gene: .; J gene: TRBJ2-7; CDR3 protein: CASSPPDRRYEQYF; CDR3 DNA: TGTGCCAGCAGCCCCCCCGACCGTCGCTACGAGCAGTACTTC
CDR3 length: 16; clone size: .; V gene: TRBV14; D gene: .; J gene: TRBJ2-7; CDR3 protein: CASSQDLRGRSYEQYF; CDR3 DNA: TGTGCCAGCAGCCAAGATCTCAGGGGCCGTTCCTACGAGCAGTACTTC
CDR3 length: 14; clone size: many; V gene: TRBV28; D gene: .; J gene: TRBJ2-7; CDR3 protein: CASREILPPYEQYF; CDR3 DNA: TGTGCCAGCAGGGAGATCCTTCCTCCCTACGAGCAGTACTTC
CDR3 length: 12; clone size: many; V gene: TRBV7-9; D gene: .; J gene: TRBJ1-2; CDR3 protein: CASSLAEYGYTF; CDR3 DNA: TGTGCCAGCAGCTTAGCAGAGTATGGCTACACCTTC
CDR3 length: 14; clone size: .; V gene: TRBV5-8; D gene: TRBD2; J gene: TRBJ2-3; CDR3 protein: CASSFLAVSDTQYF; CDR3 DNA: TGTGCCAGCAGCTTCCTAGCGGTCTCAGATACGCAGTATTTT
CDR3 length: 11; clone size: many; V gene: TRBV24-1; D gene: .; J gene: TRBJ1-1; CDR3 protein: CATGVGTEAFF; CDR3 DNA: TGTGCCACAGGGGTAGGCACTGAAGCTTTCTTT
CDR3 length: 16; clone size: few; V gene: TRBV6-2/TRBV6-3; D gene: TRBD1; J gene: TRBJ2-5; CDR3 protein: CASSYRDRGDQETQYF; CDR3 DNA: TGTGCCAGCAGTTACAGGGACAGGGGCGATCAAGAGACCCAGTACTTC
CDR3 length: 11; clone size: .; V gene: TRBV7-9; D gene: .; J gene: TRBJ2-5; CDR3 protein: CASSLIGAQYF; CDR3 DNA: TGTGCCAGCAGCTTAATCGGGGCCCAGTACTTC
CDR3 length: 15; clone size: many; V gene: TRBV4-3; D gene: .; J gene: TRBJ2-7; CDR3 protein: CASSQDPGSSYEQYF; CDR3 DNA: TGTGCCAGCAGCCAAGATCCGGGCAGCTCCTACGAGCAGTACTTC
CDR3 length: 15; clone size: many; V gene: TRBV7-9; D gene: .; J gene: TRBJ1-1; CDR3 protein: CASSLRTNVGTEAFF; CDR3 DNA: TGTGCCAGCAGCCTTCGGACCAACGTAGGCACTGAAGCTTTCTTT
CDR3 length: 17; clone size: many; V gene: TRBV2; D gene: .; J gene: TRBJ2-7; CDR3 protein: CASRGPGRGGLFNEQYF; CDR3 DNA: TGTGCCAGCAGGGGCCCCGGTAGAGGGGGGCTATTCAACGAGCAGTACTTC
CDR3 length: 16; clone size: many; V gene: TRBV12-3/TRBV12-4; D gene: TRBD2; J gene: TRBJ2-1; CDR3 protein: CASPGSGRASHHEQFF; CDR3 DNA: TGTGCCAGCCCGGGGAGCGGGAGGGCCAGTCACCATGAGCAGTTCTTC
CDR3 length: 16; clone size: many; V gene: TRBV4-3; D gene: .; J gene: TRBJ2-2; CDR3 protein: CASSQERQGHTGELFF; CDR3 DNA: TGCGCCAGCAGCCAAGAAAGGCAGGGGCACACCGGGGAGCTGTTTTTT
CDR3 length: 15; clone size: many; V gene: TRBV7-6; D gene: TRBD1; J gene: TRBJ2-3; CDR3 protein: CASSFTGGVTDTQYF; CDR3 DNA: TGTGCCAGCAGCTTTACAGGGGGCGTGACAGATACGCAGTATTTT
CDR3 length: 16; clone size: .; V gene: TRBV11-2; D gene: .; J gene: TRBJ2-1; CDR3 protein: CASSRPTPVSFNEQFF; CDR3 DNA: TGTGCCAGCAGCCGTCCGACTCCCGTCTCCTTCAATGAGCAGTTCTTC
CDR3 length: 12; clone size: many; V gene: TRBV11-1; D gene: .; J gene: TRBJ1-2; CDR3 protein: CASSSGTGAYTF; CDR3 DNA: TGTGCCAGCAGCTCTGGGACGGGCGCCTACACCTTC
CDR3 length: 17; clone size: .; V gene: TRBV9; D gene: .; J gene: TRBJ1-4; CDR3 protein: CASSSSLQDSANEKLFF; CDR3 DNA: TGTGCCAGCAGTTCTAGTCTCCAGGACAGCGCTAATGAAAAACTGTTTTTT
CDR3 length: 11; clone size: many; V gene: TRBV25-1; D gene: .; J gene: TRBJ2-2; CDR3 protein: CASSESGELFF; CDR3 DNA: TGTGCCAGCAGTGAATCCGGGGAGCTGTTTTTT
CDR3 length: 15; clone size: few; V gene: TRBV27; D gene: .; J gene: TRBJ2-3; CDR3 protein: CASSSGTYRTDTQYF; CDR3 DNA: TGTGCCAGCAGTTCAGGGACTTATCGCACAGATACGCAGTATTTT
CDR3 length: 13; clone size: many; V gene: TRBV24-1; D gene: .; J gene: TRBJ2-1; CDR3 protein: CATSDPRENEQFF; CDR3 DNA: TGTGCCACCAGTGATCCCCGGGAAAATGAGCAGTTCTTC
CDR3 length: 14; clone size: .; V gene: TRBV7-9; D gene: .; J gene: TRBJ2-3; CDR3 protein: CASSLSTRTDTQYF; CDR3 DNA: TGTGCCAGCAGCCTATCGACCCGCACAGATACGCAGTATTTT
CDR3 length: 12; clone size: many; V gene: TRBV11-2; D gene: TRBD2; J gene: TRBJ2-1; CDR3 protein: CASSHLAGEQFF; CDR3 DNA: TGTGCCAGCAGTCATCTGGCGGGAGAACAGTTCTTC
CDR3 length: 16; clone size: many; V gene: TRBV6-5; D gene: .; J gene: TRBJ1-1; CDR3 protein: CASSYVGPGRNTEAFF; CDR3 DNA: TGTGCCAGCAGTTACGTGGGACCGGGTCGGAACACTGAAGCTTTCTTT
CDR3 length: 17; clone size: .; V gene: TRBV15; D gene: TRBD1; J gene: TRBJ2-3; CDR3 protein: CATSRHRGPFTTDTQYF; CDR3 DNA: TGTGCCACCAGCCGACACAGGGGGCCATTCACCACAGATACGCAGTATTTT
CDR3 length: 15; clone size: many; V gene: TRBV5-6; D gene: .; J gene: TRBJ2-1; CDR3 protein: CASSLGSRPYNEQFF; CDR3 DNA: TGTGCCAGCAGCTTAGGGAGTCGACCCTACAATGAGCAGTTCTTC
CDR3 length: 11; clone size: few; V gene: TRBV30; D gene: .; J gene: TRBJ1-2; CDR3 protein: CAWAYNYGYTF; CDR3 DNA: TGTGCCTGGGCTTATAACTATGGCTACACCTTC
CDR3 length: 13; clone size: many; V gene: TRBV7-9; D gene: .; J gene: TRBJ1-1; CDR3 protein: CASSWGGGTEAFF; CDR3 DNA: TGTGCCAGCAGCTGGGGTGGTGGCACTGAAGCTTTCTTT
CDR3 length: 14; clone size: few; V gene: TRBV9; D gene: TRBD1; J gene: TRBJ1-1; CDR3 protein: CASSSTRQGTEAFF; CDR3 DNA: TGTGCCAGCAGCTCCACCAGACAGGGGACTGAAGCTTTCTTT
CDR3 length: 13; clone size: .; V gene: TRBV20-1; D gene: .; J gene: TRBJ1-3; CDR3 protein: CSARHLRGNTIYF; CDR3 DNA: TGCAGTGCTAGACACCTGCGAGGAAACACCATATATTTT
CDR3 length: 13; clone size: .; V gene: TRBV7-9; D gene: .; J gene: TRBJ2-2; CDR3 protein: CASKVSSAGELFF; CDR3 DNA: TGTGCCAGCAAAGTCAGTAGCGCCGGGGAGCTGTTTTTT
CDR3 length: 16; clone size: many; V gene: TRBV12-3/TRBV12-4; D gene: .; J gene: TRBJ2-7; CDR3 protein: CASSPLWGVISYEQYF; CDR3 DNA: TGTGCCAGCAGTCCGCTGTGGGGGGTCATCTCCTACGAGCAGTACTTC
CDR3 length: 16; clone size: .; V gene: TRBV20-1; D gene: .; J gene: TRBJ2-1; CDR3 protein: CCARDLGGSSYNEQFF; CDR3 DNA: TGCTGCGCTAGAGATCTAGGAGGGAGCTCCTACAATGAGCAGTTCTTC
CDR3 length: 11; clone size: few; V gene: TRBV2; D gene: .; J gene: TRBJ2-7; CDR3 protein: CASRGRDEQYF; CDR3 DNA: TGTGCCAGCAGGGGTAGGGACGAGCAGTACTTC
CDR3 length: 13; clone size: many; V gene: TRBV7-2; D gene: .; J gene: TRBJ2-1; CDR3 protein: CASSFSRVDEQFF; CDR3 DNA: TGTGCCAGCAGCTTCAGCAGGGTTGATGAGCAGTTCTTC
CDR3 length: 14; clone size: .; V gene: TRBV29-1; D gene: TRBD1; J gene: TRBJ2-2; CDR3 protein: CSVRGTEDTGELFF; CDR3 DNA: TGCAGCGTTAGGGGGACAGAGGACACCGGGGAGCTGTTTTTT
CDR3 length: 14; clone size: many; V gene: TRBV5-1; D gene: .; J gene: TRBJ1-6; CDR3 protein: CASSTTGYNSPLHF; CDR3 DNA: TGCGCCAGCAGCACCACAGGGTATAATTCACCCCTCCACTTT
CDR3 length: 17; clone size: many; V gene: TRBV4-3; D gene: .; J gene: TRBJ1-5; CDR3 protein: CASSQEPGSHSNQPQHF; CDR3 DNA: TGCGCCAGCAGCCAAGAACCGGGGTCTCATAGCAATCAGCCCCAGCATTTT
CDR3 length: 14; clone size: .; V gene: TRBV5-1; D gene: .; J gene: TRBJ1-3; CDR3 protein: CASSLGGVGNTIYF; CDR3 DNA: TGCGCCAGCAGCTTGGGGGGAGTAGGAAACACCATATATTTT
CDR3 length: 11; clone size: many; V gene: TRBV9; D gene: TRBD1; J gene: TRBJ1-2; CDR3 protein: CASSGTGIYTF; CDR3 DNA: TGTGCCAGCAGCGGGACAGGGATCTACACCTTC
CDR3 length: 14; clone size: many; V gene: TRBV7-9; D gene: .; J gene: TRBJ1-4; CDR3 protein: CASSTRGFGEKLFF; CDR3 DNA: TGTGCCAGCAGCACTCGAGGATTTGGCGAAAAACTGTTTTTT
CDR3 length: 14; clone size: many; V gene: TRBV6-1; D gene: .; J gene: TRBJ1-2; CDR3 protein: CASRGGDSSYGYTF; CDR3 DNA: TGTGCCAGCCGGGGCGGAGACAGTTCCTATGGCTACACCTTC
CDR3 length: 12; clone size: many; V gene: TRBV10-3; D gene: .; J gene: TRBJ2-7; CDR3 protein: CAIRTSRDEQYF; CDR3 DNA: TGTGCCATCAGGACTTCTAGGGACGAGCAGTACTTC
CDR3 length: 13; clone size: many; V gene: TRBV5-1; D gene: .; J gene: TRBJ2-7; CDR3 protein: CASSFSNSYEQYF; CDR3 DNA: TGCGCCAGCAGCTTCAGTAACTCCTACGAGCAGTACTTC